Listed below are T cell receptor beta chains from one sample, sequenced in a study of OX40 agonist ivuxolimab in advanced cancers. The method was immunoSEQ multiplex PCR; TCRdb's version includes in-frame clones alone and lacks a portion of them. The profile shows 37,000 or so clones, more than 85% of them singletons. The sequenced sample was CD4+ or CD8+ T cells sorted from blood, obtained in a trial of the OX40 agonist ivuxolimab. The source of these receptors is an adult with an advanced solid tumor such as melanoma, head and neck, liver or kidney cancer. The CDR3 runs from the conserved cysteine through the conserved F or W. A D gene is named only where the DNA matches it firmly. Only part of the rows carry a size: once, few, many, or a class if the clone is expanded.

-,TRBJ1-3,TRBV13,-,TGTGCCAGCAGCTCCGGGGCAGCATATCCTGGAAACACCATATATTTT,CASSSGAAYPGNTIYF
-,TRBJ2-7,TRBV7-9,-,TGTGCCAGCAGCTTAGGGTCCTACGAGCAGTACTTC,CASSLGSYEQYF
TRBD1,TRBJ2-7,TRBV6-5,-,TGTGCCAGCAGTACACAGGGGTACGAGCAGTACTTC,CASSTQGYEQYF
TRBD2,TRBJ2-2,TRBV30,-,TGTGCCTGGAAACTAGCGGGAGGATCCGGGGAGCTGTTTTTT,CAWKLAGGSGELFF
-,TRBJ1-2,TRBV29-1,-,TGCAGCGTTAGGGGGGAAGACTATGGCTACACCTTC,CSVRGEDYGYTF
-,TRBJ1-6,TRBV28,-,TGTGCCAGCAGTGTGACGGGTTATAATTCACCCCTCCACTTT,CASSVTGYNSPLHF
-,TRBJ2-7,TRBV5-5,-,TGTGCCAGCAGCCAAGGAAGTCTTCAAGACAGGGAGCGGGGCGAGCAGTACTTC,CASSQGSLQDRERGEQYF
-,TRBJ1-2,TRBV7-9,few,TGTGCCAGCAGCCCAGAGGCGCGTGATGGCTACACCTTC,CASSPEARDGYTF
-,TRBJ2-7,TRBV9,few,TGTGCCAGCAGCCCCTCGGGGGATGGGTACGAGCAGTACTTC,CASSPSGDGYEQYF
-,TRBJ2-3,TRBV7-9,-,TGTGCCATCGTTCCCAGCGGGCGCGCAGATACGCAGTATTTT,CAIVPSGRADTQYF
-,TRBJ1-1,TRBV5-8,-,TGTGCCAGCAGCGAGCCTCCGGGACACCGGAACACTGAAGCTTTCTTT,CASSEPPGHRNTEAFF
-,TRBJ2-7,TRBV5-1,-,TGCGCCAGCAGCTTGTTGCCTAGCCCAACCTACGAGCAGTACTTC,CASSLLPSPTYEQYF
-,TRBJ1-2,TRBV6-5,-,TGTGCCAGCAGTTTTTATAGGGTCAGCTATGGCTACACCTTC,CASSFYRVSYGYTF
-,TRBJ1-6,TRBV28,-,TGTGCCAGCAGGCTGAGACAGGTTGCAAGCTCCTATAATTCACCCCTCCACTTT,CASRLRQVASSYNSPLHF
TRBD1,TRBJ2-1,TRBV15,-,TGTGCCACCAGCGAAAGGACAGGGGGCCTTTACAATGAGCAGTTCTTC,CATSERTGGLYNEQFF
-,TRBJ1-3,TRBV12-5,-,TGTGCTAGTGTCATTAGAGACCTAGGGGCACTCGGAAACACCATATATTTT,CASVIRDLGALGNTIYF
TRBD1,TRBJ2-7,TRBV5-4,-,TGTGCCAGCAGCCCAATCGGGACAGCAAACGAGCAGTACTTC,CASSPIGTANEQYF
TRBD2,TRBJ2-2,TRBV7-2,-,TGTGCCAGCAGCTTAGACAGCGGGGTAACCGGGGAGCTGTTTTTT,CASSLDSGVTGELFF
-,TRBJ1-2,TRBV9,-,TGTGCCAGCAGCGTAGGGACACTTGCTAACTATGGCTACACCTTC,CASSVGTLANYGYTF
-,TRBJ1-1,TRBV27,-,TGTGCCAGCAGTCCCGGGCTCGGGTCCAACACTGAAGCTTTCTTT,CASSPGLGSNTEAFF
TRBD1,TRBJ1-2,TRBV5-6,-,TGTGCCAGCAGCCAGACAGGGACCAACTATGGCTACACCTTC,CASSQTGTNYGYTF
TRBD1,TRBJ2-2,TRBV13,-,TGTGCCAGCAGCTTACACCGGGGACAGACTCCCGGGGAGCTGTTTTTT,CASSLHRGQTPGELFF
-,TRBJ2-7,TRBV5-6,-,TGTGCCAGCAGCTTTTTGGGGCTGGCCTACGAGCAGTACTTC,CASSFLGLAYEQYF
-,TRBJ2-7,TRBV4-1,once,TGCGCCAGCAGTCCGTCAGGGGCCTACGAGCAGTACTTC,CASSPSGAYEQYF
TRBD1,TRBJ1-2,TRBV5-5,-,TGTGCCAGCAGCGGCGACAGGGTCGATGGCTACACCTTC,CASSGDRVDGYTF
-,TRBJ2-3,TRBV9,-,TGTGCCAGCAACGCACTCGGGGCTGTCCACACAGATACGCAGTATTTT,CASNALGAVHTDTQYF
TRBD1,TRBJ1-1,TRBV7-8,once,TGTGCCAGCAGCGGGACACTCGGACAGGATGAAGCTTTCTTT,CASSGTLGQDEAFF
TRBD1,TRBJ1-1,TRBV6-6,once,TGTGCCAGCAGTCCCTTACAGGGGGTGGCCACTGAAGCTTTCTTT,CASSPLQGVATEAFF
-,TRBJ1-1,TRBV10-2,-,TGCGCCAGCAGTTCTACAGGGAACACTGAAGCTTTCTTT,CASSSTGNTEAFF
-,TRBJ2-2,TRBV5-1,-,TGCGCCAGCAGCCCCCATGCCACCGGGGAGCTGTTTTTT,CASSPHATGELFF
-,TRBJ2-5,TRBV14,-,TGTGCCAGCAGCCAAGATCTTTGGACCGACCAAGAGACCCAGTACTTC,CASSQDLWTDQETQYF
-,TRBJ1-1,TRBV19,-,TGTGCCAGTAGTATTCCCCCGCTAAACACTGAAGCTTTCTTT,CASSIPPLNTEAFF
-,TRBJ1-2,TRBV6-1,-,TGTGCCAGCGGCGGGGGGAAGTATGGCTACACCTTC,CASGGGKYGYTF
TRBD1,TRBJ1-2,TRBV7-2,-,TGTGCCAGTGCCCTCTCCGGGACAGGGTCGAGGGGCTACACCTTC,CASALSGTGSRGYTF
-,TRBJ2-5,TRBV11-1,-,TGTGCCAGCAGCTTATCGACGGCCGTTCACCCAGAGACCCAGTACTTC,CASSLSTAVHPETQYF
-,TRBJ1-5,TRBV7-9,-,TGTGCCAGCAGCTTAGCGACGGGTGAGCCCCAGCATTTT,CASSLATGEPQHF
-,TRBJ2-5,TRBV6-5,-,TGTGCCAGCAGTTCTAATGCAGGGGCAGGAGAGACCCAGTACTTC,CASSSNAGAGETQYF
TRBD1,TRBJ1-2,TRBV10-2,-,TGCGCCAGCAGTGAGTCGTGGACAGGGGTAAACCATGGCTACACCTTC,CASSESWTGVNHGYTF
TRBD1,TRBJ2-1,TRBV9,-,TGTGCCAGCAGCTCTACGGGACAGACCTACAATGAGCAGTTCTTC,CASSSTGQTYNEQFF
-,TRBJ1-4,TRBV10-2,-,TGCGCCAGCGGGGACTTAGGAACACTGGAAAAACTGTTTTTT,CASGDLGTLEKLFF
TRBD1,TRBJ1-2,TRBV30,-,TGTGCCTGGAGTATGACAGGGGGAAGTGGCTACACCTTC,CAWSMTGGSGYTF
TRBD1,TRBJ1-1,TRBV19,-,TGTGCCAGTAGTATAGGGGGACAGGGACCACCTGAAGCTTTCTTT,CASSIGGQGPPEAFF
TRBD1,TRBJ1-2,TRBV6-6,-,TGTGCCACCGCAGGGACAGGCTATGGCTACACCTTC,CATAGTGYGYTF
-,TRBJ2-5,TRBV9,few,TGTGCCAGCAGCGAGGTGGGAGAGCCAGTAGAGACCCAGTACTTC,CASSEVGEPVETQYF
TRBD1,TRBJ2-7,TRBV27,-,TGTGCCAGCAGTTTTACCTGGGGACAGGGTTCCTACGAGCAGTACTTC,CASSFTWGQGSYEQYF
TRBD1,TRBJ1-1,TRBV5-5,-,TGTGCCAGCAGCTTGGCCCTGGGACAGGGGCTTGAAGCTTTCTTT,CASSLALGQGLEAFF
-,TRBJ1-2,TRBV5-4,-,TGTGCCAGCAGCTCGGACTGGGGCAATGGCTACACCTTC,CASSSDWGNGYTF
TRBD2,TRBJ2-7,TRBV6-4,-,TGTGCCAGCACCTCCAGCGGGGTAGTGAACGAGCAGTACTTC,CASTSSGVVNEQYF
TRBD2,TRBJ2-3,TRBV4-1,-,TGCGCCAGCAGCCCCAGGGCAGCGGGGGGATCAGATACGCAGTATTTT,CASSPRAAGGSDTQYF
TRBD1,TRBJ2-7,TRBV30,-,TGTGCCTGGAGATACGGGACAGGGGACTACGAGCAGTACTTC,CAWRYGTGDYEQYF
TRBD1,TRBJ1-2,TRBV27,-,TGTGCCAGCAGTTGGGACAGGAACTATGGCTACACCTTC,CASSWDRNYGYTF
-,TRBJ1-5,TRBV6-5,-,TGTGCCAGCAGTTACGCCCCAGGGCCCAGCAATCAGCCCCAGCATTTT,CASSYAPGPSNQPQHF
TRBD2,TRBJ2-7,TRBV4-3,once,TGCGCCAGCAGCCCGCGACTAGCGGGGGGCCCGCAGTACTTC,CASSPRLAGGPQYF
-,TRBJ2-7,TRBV27,-,TGTGCCAGCAGGACGACCGGGACAAGCTGGCACGAGCAGTACTTC,CASRTTGTSWHEQYF
TRBD2,TRBJ2-1,TRBV29-1,-,TGCAGCGTTGTACTAGCGGGGGTGGACAATGAGCAGTTCTTC,CSVVLAGVDNEQFF